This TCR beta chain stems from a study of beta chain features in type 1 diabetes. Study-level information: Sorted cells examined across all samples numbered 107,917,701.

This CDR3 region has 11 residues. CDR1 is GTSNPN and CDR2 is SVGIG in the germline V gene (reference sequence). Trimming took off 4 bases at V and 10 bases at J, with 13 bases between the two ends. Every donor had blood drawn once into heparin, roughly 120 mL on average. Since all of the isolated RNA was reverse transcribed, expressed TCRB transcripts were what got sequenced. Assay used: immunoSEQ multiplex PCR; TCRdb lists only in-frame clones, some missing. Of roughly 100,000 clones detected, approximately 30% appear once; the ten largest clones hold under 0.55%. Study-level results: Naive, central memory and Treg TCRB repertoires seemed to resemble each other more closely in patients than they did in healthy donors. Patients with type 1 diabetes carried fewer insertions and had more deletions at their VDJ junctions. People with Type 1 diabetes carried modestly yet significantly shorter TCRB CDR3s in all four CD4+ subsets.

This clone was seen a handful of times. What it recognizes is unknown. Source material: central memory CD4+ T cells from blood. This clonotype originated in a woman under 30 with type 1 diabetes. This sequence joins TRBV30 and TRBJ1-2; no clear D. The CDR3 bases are TGTGCCTGGACTAGCAGGCTGACCTACACCTTC. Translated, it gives CAWTSRLTYTF.